This paragraph covers one T cell receptor beta chain sequence. The data derive from a study of CD8+CD57+ T cells in acquired aplastic anemia. The CDR3 runs to 14 residues. With 4 bases clipped from V and 11 bases from J, the junction kept 11 bases outside the gene matches. Germline V gene sequence: CDR1 LNHDA, CDR2 SQIVND (reference sequence). Genomic DNA templated the TCR beta VDJ and CDR3 profiling. Each CDR3 protein gets one entry after TCRdb re-called the reads with MiXCR. The table lists about 180,000 distinct CDR3 sequences, 40% to 50% of them singletons. The genes are TRBV19 and TRBJ1-5, with TRBD1 matching over 7 bases. The specimen sequenced was sorted CD4+, CD8+, or CD8+CD57+ T cells (not recorded which) from PBMCs. This TCR came from a human donor in good health. CDR3 region: CASSTRDRIMAQHF. CDR3 nucleotides: TGTGCCAGTAGTACTAGGGACAGAATTATGGCCCAGCATTTT.